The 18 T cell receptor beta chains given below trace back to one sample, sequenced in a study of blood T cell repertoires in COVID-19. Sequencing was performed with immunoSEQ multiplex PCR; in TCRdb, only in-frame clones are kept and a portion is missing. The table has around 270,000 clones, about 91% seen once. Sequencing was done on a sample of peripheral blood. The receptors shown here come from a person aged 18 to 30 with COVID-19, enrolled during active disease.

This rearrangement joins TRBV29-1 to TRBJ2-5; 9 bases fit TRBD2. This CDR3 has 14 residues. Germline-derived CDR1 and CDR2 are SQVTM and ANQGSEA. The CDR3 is CSWSGLAPGETQYF. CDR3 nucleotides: TGCAGTTGGTCAGGACTAGCGCCCGGGGAGACCCAGTACTTC.

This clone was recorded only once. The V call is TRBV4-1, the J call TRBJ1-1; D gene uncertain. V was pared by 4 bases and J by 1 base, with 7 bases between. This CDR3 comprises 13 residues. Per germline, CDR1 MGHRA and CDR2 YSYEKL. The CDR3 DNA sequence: TGCGCCAGCAGCCCGGTATCGAACACTGAAGCTTTCTTT. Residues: CASSPVSNTEAFF.

The CDR3 is CASSYGDYRNTQYF. In nucleotides, the CDR3 is TGTGCCAGCAGTTACGGCGACTACCGAAATACGCAGTATTTT. The chain couples TRBV6-2 or TRBV6-3 to TRBJ2-3, with D possibly TRBD2 on 5 matching bases. The germline V gene encodes CDR1 MNHEY and CDR2 SVGEGT. V dropped 2 bases and J dropped 7 bases, with 13 bases sitting between them. This CDR3 is built from 14 residues.

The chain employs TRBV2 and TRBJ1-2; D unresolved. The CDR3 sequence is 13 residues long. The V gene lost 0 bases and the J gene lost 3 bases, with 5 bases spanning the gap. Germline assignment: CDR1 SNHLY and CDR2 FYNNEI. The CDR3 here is CASSEATYYGYTF. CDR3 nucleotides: TGTGCCAGCAGTGAAGCGACATACTATGGCTACACCTTC.

In DNA, the CDR3 is TGCGCCAGCAGTGAACGGGGGTTGAAGAATCAGCCCCAGCATTTT. As protein: CASSERGLKNQPQHF. J is TRBJ1-5 and V is TRBV10-2; possible D gene TRBD1, 5 bases. Germline loops: CDR1 WSHSY, CDR2 SAAADI. The CDR3 extends over 15 amino acids. Trimming took off 3 bases at V and 4 bases at J, with 13 bases between the two ends.

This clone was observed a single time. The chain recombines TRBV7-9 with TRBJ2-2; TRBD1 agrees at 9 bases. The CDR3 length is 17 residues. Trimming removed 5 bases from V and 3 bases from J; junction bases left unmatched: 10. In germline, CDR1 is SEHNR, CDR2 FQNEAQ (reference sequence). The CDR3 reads CASSGTGGAGDTGELFF. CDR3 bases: TGTGCCAGCAGCGGCACAGGGGGCGCGGGGGACACCGGGGAGCTGTTTTTT.

As DNA, the CDR3 is TGCGCCAGCAGCACCATAGCGGGAGTAACAGATACGCAGTATTTT. Protein sequence: CASSTIAGVTDTQYF. V usage is TRBV5-1 and J usage is TRBJ2-3; 9 bases agree with TRBD2. The V gene's germline CDR1 is SGHRS and CDR2 YFSETQ. The CDR3 is made up of 15 amino acids. Trimming took 4 bases from V and 3 from J; bases not matched to a gene: 6.

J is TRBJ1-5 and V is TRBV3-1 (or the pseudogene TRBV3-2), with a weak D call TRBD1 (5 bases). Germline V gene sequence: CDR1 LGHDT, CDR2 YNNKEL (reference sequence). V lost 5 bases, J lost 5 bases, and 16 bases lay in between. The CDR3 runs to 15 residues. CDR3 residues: CASSISSGGDQPQHF. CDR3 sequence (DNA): TGTGCCAGCAGCATCAGTTCGGGGGGGGATCAGCCCCAGCATTTT.

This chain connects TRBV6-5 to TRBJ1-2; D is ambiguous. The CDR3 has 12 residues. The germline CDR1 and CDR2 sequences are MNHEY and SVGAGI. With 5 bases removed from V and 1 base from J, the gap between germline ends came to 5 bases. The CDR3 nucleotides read TGTGCCAGCAGTAGAGATAACTATGGCTACACCTTC. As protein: CASSRDNYGYTF.

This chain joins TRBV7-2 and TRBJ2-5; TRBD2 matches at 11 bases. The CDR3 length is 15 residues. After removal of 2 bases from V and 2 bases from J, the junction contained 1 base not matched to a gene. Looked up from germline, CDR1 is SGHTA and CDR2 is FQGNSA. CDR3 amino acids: CASSLLAGGQETQYF. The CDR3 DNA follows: TGTGCCAGCAGCTTACTAGCGGGAGGACAAGAGACCCAGTACTTC.

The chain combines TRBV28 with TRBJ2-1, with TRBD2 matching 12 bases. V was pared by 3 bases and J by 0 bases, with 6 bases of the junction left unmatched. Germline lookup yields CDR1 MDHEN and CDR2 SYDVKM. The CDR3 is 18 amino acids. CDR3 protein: CASSFLAGGIGSYNEQFF. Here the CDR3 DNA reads TGTGCCAGCAGTTTTCTAGCGGGAGGGATAGGCTCCTACAATGAGCAGTTCTTC.

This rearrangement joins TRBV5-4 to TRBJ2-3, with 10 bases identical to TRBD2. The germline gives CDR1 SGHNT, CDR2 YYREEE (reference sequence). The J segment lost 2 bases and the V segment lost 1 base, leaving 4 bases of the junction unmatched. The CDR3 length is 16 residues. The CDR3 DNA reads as TGTGCCAGCAGCTTGCTTGGACTAGCGGTCACAGATACGCAGTATTTT. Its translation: CASSLLGLAVTDTQYF.

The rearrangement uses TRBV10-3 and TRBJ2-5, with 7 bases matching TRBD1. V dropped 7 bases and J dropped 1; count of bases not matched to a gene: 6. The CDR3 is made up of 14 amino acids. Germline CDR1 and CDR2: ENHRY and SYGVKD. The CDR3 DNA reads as TGTGCCATCAAGGGACAGTCCTCCCAAGAGACCCAGTACTTC. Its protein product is CAIKGQSSQETQYF.

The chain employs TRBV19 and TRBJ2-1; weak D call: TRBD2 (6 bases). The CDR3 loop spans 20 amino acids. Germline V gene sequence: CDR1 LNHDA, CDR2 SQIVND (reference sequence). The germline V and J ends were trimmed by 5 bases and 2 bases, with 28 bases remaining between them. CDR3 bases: TGTGCCAGTAGTGCCCTTTTTCAGGAGTATGGGGCTAGCGCCTACAATGAGCAGTTCTTC. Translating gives CASSALFQEYGASAYNEQFF.

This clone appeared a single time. The CDR3 DNA follows: TGTGCCAGCAGTGAATCAGGGGGGTCAGCTTTCTTT. It codes for CASSESGGSAFF. The J gene is TRBJ1-1, the V gene TRBV2; 7 bases are a match to TRBD1. The CDR3 spans 12 residues. CDR1 and CDR2 (germline): SNHLY, FYNNEI. The V gene end was trimmed by 2 bases and the J gene end by 10 bases; junction bases not matched to a gene: 4.

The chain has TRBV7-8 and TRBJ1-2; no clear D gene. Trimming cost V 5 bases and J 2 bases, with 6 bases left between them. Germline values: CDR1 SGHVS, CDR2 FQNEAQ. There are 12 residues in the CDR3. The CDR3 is CASSQLNYGYTF. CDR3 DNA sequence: TGTGCCAGCAGCCAATTAAACTATGGCTACACCTTC.

CDR3 sequence: CASSPGLGRVDYGYTF. The CDR3 DNA reads as TGTGCCAGCAGCCCGGGCCTTGGCAGGGTGGATTATGGCTACACCTTC. This chain links TRBV9 with TRBJ1-2; TRBD1 might be the D (5 bases). Trimming took 4 bases from V and 5 from J, leaving 21 bases between them. Germline assignment: CDR1 SGDLS and CDR2 YYNGEE. The CDR3 is 16 residues long.

The DNA of the CDR3 is TGTGCCAGCAGCCTGGGGACAGGGGCCCTGAACACTGAAGCTTTCTTT. Translating it yields CASSLGTGALNTEAFF. This chain links TRBV5-6 with TRBJ1-1; 10 bases are shared with TRBD1. The length of the CDR3 is 16 residues. CDR1 and CDR2 (germline): SGHDT, YYEEEE. V lost 4 bases and J lost 0; bases outside the gene matches: 6.